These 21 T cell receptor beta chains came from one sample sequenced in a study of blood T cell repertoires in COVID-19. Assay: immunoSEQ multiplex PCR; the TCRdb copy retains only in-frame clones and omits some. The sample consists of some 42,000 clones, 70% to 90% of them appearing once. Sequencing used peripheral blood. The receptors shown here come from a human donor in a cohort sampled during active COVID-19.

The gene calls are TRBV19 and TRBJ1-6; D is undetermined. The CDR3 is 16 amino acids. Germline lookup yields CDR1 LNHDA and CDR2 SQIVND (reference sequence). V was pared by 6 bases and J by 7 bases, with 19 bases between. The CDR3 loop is CASRPNFSGENSPLHF. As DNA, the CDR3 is TGTGCCAGTAGACCCAACTTCTCGGGTGAGAATTCACCCCTCCACTTT.

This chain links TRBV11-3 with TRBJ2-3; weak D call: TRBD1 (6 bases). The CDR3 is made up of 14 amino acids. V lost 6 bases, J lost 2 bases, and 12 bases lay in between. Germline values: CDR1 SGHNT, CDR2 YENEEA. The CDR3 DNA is TGTGCCAGCAGTAGGGGGTTGGACACAGATACGCAGTATTTT. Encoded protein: CASSRGLDTDTQYF. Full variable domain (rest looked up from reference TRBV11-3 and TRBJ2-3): EAGVVQSPRYKIIEKKQPVAFWCNPISGHNTLYWYLQNLGQGPELLIRYENEEAVDDSQLPKDRFSAERLKGVDSTLKIQPAELGDSAVYLCASSRGLDTDTQYFGPGTRLTVL.

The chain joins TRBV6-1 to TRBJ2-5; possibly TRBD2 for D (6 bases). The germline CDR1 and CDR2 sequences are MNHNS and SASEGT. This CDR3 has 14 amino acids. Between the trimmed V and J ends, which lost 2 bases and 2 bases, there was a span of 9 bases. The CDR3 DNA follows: TGTGCCAGCAGTGAACGGGCGGGGCAAGAGACCCAGTACTTC. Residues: CASSERAGQETQYF.

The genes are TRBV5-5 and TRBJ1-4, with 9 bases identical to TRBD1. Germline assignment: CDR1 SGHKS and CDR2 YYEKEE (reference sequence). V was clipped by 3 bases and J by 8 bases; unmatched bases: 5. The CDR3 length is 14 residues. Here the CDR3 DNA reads TGTGCCAGCAGCTCCGGGACAGGGCGCGAAAAACTGTTTTTT. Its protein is CASSSGTGREKLFF.

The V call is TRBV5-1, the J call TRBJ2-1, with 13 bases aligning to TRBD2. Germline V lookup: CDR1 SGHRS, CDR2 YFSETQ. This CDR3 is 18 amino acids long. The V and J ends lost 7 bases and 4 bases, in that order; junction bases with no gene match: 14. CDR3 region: CASRGLGTSGEDYNEQFF. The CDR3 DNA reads TGCGCCAGCCGCGGCTTAGGGACTAGCGGGGAAGATTACAATGAGCAGTTCTTC.

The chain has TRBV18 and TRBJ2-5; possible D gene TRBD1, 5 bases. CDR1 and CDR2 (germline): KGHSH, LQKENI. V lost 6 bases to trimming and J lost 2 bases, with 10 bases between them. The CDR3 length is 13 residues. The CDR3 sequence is CASSQGPQETQYF. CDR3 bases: TGTGCCAGCTCCCAGGGTCCTCAAGAGACCCAGTACTTC.

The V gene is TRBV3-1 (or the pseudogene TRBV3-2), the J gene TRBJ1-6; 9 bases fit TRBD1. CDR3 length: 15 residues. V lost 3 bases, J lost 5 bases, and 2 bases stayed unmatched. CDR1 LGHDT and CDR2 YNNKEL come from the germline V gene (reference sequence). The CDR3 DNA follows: TGTGCCAGCAGCCACCGACAGGGGGATAATTCACCCCTCCACTTT. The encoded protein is CASSHRQGDNSPLHF.

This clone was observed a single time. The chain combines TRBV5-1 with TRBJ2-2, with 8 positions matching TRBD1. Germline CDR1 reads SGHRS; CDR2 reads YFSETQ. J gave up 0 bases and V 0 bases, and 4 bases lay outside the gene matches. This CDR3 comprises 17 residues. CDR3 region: CASSLAPGQANTGELFF. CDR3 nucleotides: TGCGCCAGCAGCTTGGCTCCGGGACAGGCGAACACCGGGGAGCTGTTTTTT.

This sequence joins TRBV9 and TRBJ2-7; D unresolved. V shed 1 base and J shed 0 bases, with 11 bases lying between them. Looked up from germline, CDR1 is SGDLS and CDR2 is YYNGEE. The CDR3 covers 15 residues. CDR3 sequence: CASSVLPGASYEQYF. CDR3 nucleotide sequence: TGTGCCAGCAGCGTACTGCCGGGTGCCTCCTACGAGCAGTACTTC.

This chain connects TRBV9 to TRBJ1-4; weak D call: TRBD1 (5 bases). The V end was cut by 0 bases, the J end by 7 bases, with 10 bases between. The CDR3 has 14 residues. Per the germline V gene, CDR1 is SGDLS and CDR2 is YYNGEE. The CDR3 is CASSVEGAGEKLFF. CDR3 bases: TGTGCCAGCAGCGTAGAAGGGGCTGGTGAAAAACTGTTTTTT.

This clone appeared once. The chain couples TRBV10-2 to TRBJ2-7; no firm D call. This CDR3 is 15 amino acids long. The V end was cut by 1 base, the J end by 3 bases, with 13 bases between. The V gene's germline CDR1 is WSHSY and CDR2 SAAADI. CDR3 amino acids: CASSEFRGVSYEQYF. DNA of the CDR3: TGCGCCAGCAGTGAGTTCCGAGGCGTGAGCTACGAGCAGTACTTC.

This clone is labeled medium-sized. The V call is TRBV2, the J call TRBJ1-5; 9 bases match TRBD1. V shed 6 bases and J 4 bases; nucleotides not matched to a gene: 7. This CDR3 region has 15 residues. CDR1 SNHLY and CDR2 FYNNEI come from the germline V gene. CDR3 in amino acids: CASRRTGVRNQPQHF. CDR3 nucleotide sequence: TGTGCCAGCAGACGGACAGGGGTACGGAATCAGCCCCAGCATTTT.

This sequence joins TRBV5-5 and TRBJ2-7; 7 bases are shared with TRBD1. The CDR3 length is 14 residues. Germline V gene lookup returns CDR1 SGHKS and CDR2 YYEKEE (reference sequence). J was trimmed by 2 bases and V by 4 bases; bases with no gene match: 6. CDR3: CASSLTGTAYEQYF. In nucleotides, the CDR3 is TGTGCCAGCAGCCTCACCGGGACAGCCTACGAGCAGTACTTC.

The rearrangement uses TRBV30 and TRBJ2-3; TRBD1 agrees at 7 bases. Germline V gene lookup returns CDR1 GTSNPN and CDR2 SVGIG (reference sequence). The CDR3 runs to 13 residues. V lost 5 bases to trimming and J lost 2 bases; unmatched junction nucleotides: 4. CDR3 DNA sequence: TGTGCCTGGGCCAGGGGGACCACAGATACGCAGTATTTT. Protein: CAWARGTTDTQYF.

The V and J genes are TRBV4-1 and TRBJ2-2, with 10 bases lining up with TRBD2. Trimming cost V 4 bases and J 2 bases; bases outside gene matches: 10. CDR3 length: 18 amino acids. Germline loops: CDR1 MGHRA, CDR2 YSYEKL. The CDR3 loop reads CASSPRGVAGGNTGELFF. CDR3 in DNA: TGCGCCAGCAGCCCCCGGGGGGTAGCGGGGGGCAACACCGGGGAGCTGTTTTTT.

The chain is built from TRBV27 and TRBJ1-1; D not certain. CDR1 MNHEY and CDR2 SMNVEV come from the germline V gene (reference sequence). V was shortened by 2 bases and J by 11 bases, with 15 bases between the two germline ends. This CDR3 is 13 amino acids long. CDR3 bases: TGTGCCAGCAGTTTAAGGAGTCAGTTTTCGGCTTTCTTT. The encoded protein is CASSLRSQFSAFF.

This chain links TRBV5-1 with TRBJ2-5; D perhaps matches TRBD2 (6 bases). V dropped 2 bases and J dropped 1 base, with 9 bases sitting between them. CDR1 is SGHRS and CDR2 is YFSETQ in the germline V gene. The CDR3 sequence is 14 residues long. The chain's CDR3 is CASSLLTSQETQYF. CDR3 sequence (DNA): TGCGCCAGCAGCTTACTGACTAGCCAAGAGACCCAGTACTTC. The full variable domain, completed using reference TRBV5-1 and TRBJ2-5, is KAGVTQTPRYLIKTRGQQVTLSCSPISGHRSVSWYQQTPGQGLQFLFEYFSETQRNKGNFPGRFSGRQFSNSRSEMNVSTLELGDSALYLCASSLLTSQETQYFGPGTRLLVL.

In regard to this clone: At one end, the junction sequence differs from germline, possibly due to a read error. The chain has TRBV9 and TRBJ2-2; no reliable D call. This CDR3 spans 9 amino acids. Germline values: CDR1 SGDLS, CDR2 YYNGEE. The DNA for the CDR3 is TGCGCCAGCCTACCCACGCTGTTTTTT. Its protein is CASLPTLFF.

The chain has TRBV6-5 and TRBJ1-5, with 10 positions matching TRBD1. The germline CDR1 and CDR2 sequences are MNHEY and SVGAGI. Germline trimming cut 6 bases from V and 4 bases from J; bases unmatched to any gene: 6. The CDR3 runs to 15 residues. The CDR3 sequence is CASRSGGQGNQPQHF. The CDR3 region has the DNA TGTGCCAGCAGGAGCGGGGGACAGGGGAATCAGCCCCAGCATTTT.

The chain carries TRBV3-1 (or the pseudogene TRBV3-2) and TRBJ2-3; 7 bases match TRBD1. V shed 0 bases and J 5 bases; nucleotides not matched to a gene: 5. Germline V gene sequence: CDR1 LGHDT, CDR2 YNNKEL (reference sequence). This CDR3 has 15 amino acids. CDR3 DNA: TGTGCCAGCAGCCAAGATTTGAGGGGGCAAGATACGCAGTATTTT. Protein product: CASSQDLRGQDTQYF.

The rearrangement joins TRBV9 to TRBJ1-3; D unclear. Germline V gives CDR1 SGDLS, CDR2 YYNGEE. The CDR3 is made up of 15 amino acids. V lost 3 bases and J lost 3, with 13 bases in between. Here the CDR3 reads CASSGGGSYGNTIYF. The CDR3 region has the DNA TGTGCCAGCAGCGGAGGCGGCTCTTATGGAAACACCATATATTTT. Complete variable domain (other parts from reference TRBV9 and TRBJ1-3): DSGVTQTPKHLITATGQRVTLRCSPRSGDLSVYWYQQSLDQGLQFLIQYYNGEERAKGNILERFSAQQFPDLHSELNLSSLELGDSALYFCASSGGGSYGNTIYFGEGSWLTVV.